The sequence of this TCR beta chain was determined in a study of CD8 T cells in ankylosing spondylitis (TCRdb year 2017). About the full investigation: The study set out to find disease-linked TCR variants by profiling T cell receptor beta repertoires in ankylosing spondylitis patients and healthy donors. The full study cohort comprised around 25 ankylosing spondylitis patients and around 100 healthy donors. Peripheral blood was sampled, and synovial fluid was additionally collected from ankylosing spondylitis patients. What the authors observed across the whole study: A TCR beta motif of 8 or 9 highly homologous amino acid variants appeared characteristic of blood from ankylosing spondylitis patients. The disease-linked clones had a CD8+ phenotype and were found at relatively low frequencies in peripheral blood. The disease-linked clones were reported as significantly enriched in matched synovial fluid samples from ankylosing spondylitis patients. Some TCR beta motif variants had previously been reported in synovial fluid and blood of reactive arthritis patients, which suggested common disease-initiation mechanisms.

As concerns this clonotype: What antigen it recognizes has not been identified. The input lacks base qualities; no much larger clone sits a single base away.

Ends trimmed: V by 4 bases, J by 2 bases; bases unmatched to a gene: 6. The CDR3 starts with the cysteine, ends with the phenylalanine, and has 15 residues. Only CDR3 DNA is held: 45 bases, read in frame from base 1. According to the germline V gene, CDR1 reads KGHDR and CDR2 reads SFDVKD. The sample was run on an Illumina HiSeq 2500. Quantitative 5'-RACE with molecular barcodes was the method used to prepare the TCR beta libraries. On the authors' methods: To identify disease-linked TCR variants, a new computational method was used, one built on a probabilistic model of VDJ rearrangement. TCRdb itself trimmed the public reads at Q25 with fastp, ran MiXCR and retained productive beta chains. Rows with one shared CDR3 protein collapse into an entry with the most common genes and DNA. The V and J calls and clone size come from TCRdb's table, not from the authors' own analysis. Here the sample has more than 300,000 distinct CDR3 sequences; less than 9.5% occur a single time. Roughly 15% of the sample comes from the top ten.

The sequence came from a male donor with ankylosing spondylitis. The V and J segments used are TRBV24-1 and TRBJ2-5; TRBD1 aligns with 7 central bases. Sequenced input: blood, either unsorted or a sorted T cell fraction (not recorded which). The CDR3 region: CATSDRDSIQETQYF. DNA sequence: TGTGCCACCAGTGACCGGGACAGTATACAAGAGACCCAGTACTTC.